This passage covers 20 T cell receptor beta chains from one sample sequenced in a study of T cell responses to AZD1222 COVID-19 vaccine. Profiling relied on immunoSEQ multiplex PCR, and the TCRdb table lists in-frame clones only, not all of them. The data show approximately 100,000 clones, 85% to 90% seen once. Sequencing used peripheral blood, obtained on day 0 of AZD1222 vaccination. The receptor set was obtained from an adult in good health.

To note about this clone: No DNA is shown, since the ends of the CDR3 on it are uncertain; the CDR3 is the one TCRdb lists. The rearrangement uses TRBV2 and TRBJ2-5; TRBD1, as called in the table, went unchecked against the DNA. From its first to its last residue, the CDR3 has 15 amino acids. The germline V gene encodes CDR1 SNHLY and CDR2 FYNNEI. The chain's CDR3 is CASSTSTGAQETQYF.

V and J are TRBV6-5 and TRBJ2-2; 12 bases fit TRBD2. There are 14 residues in the CDR3. Germline CDR1 is MNHEY and CDR2 is SVGAGI. V trimming: 8 bases; J trimming: 5 bases; junction bases outside the gene matches: 3. The CDR3 sequence is CASETSGRTGELFF. The CDR3 DNA reads as TGTGCCAGCGAGACTAGCGGGAGAACCGGGGAGCTGTTTTTT.

The CDR3 is CASSFGTGTGELFF. As DNA, the CDR3 is TGTGCCAGCAGTTTTGGGACAGGCACCGGGGAGCTGTTTTTT. This chain links TRBV27 with TRBJ2-2, with 8 bases that match TRBD1. V shed 3 bases and J 4 bases; nucleotides not matched to a gene: 1. The V gene's germline CDR1 is MNHEY and CDR2 SMNVEV (reference sequence). CDR3 size: 14 residues.

J is TRBJ1-2 and V is TRBV4-2, with D unclear. Germline V gene sequence: CDR1 LGHNA, CDR2 YNFKEQ. The CDR3 consists of 14 residues. V lost 0 bases to trimming and J lost 5 bases, with 10 bases between them. The CDR3: CASSQETPQYGYTF. The CDR3 DNA is TGTGCCAGCAGCCAAGAAACGCCCCAATATGGCTACACCTTC.

The V and J genes are TRBV30 and TRBJ1-6; D gene uncertain. The CDR3 runs to 12 residues. CDR1 and CDR2 (germline): GTSNPN, SVGIG (reference sequence). V was trimmed by 3 bases and J by 8 bases, leaving 8 bases between them. In nucleotides, the CDR3 is TGTGCCTGGAGCGAGGGTTATTCACCCCTCCACTTT. This translates into CAWSEGYSPLHF.

The chain couples TRBV29-1 to TRBJ2-1; D may be TRBD2 (6 bases). The germline V gene has CDR1 SQVTM and CDR2 ANQGSEA. CDR3 length equals 13 residues. Deletions cut 6 bases from V and 7 bases from J, with 16 bases between. The CDR3 is CSVGLARWNEQFF. In DNA form, the CDR3 reads TGCAGCGTGGGACTTGCCCGATGGAATGAGCAGTTCTTC.

The V gene is TRBV28, the J gene TRBJ1-1, with TRBD1 matching 7 bases. The germline CDR1 and CDR2 sequences are MDHEN and SYDVKM. The CDR3 sequence is 14 residues long. Trimming removed 6 bases from V and 2 bases from J; junction bases left unmatched: 6. CDR3 coding DNA: TGTGCCAGCAGGGTGACAGGGCGAAACACTGAAGCTTTCTTT. Translation: CASRVTGRNTEAFF.

The gene calls are TRBV30 and TRBJ2-2; 13 nucleotides line up with TRBD2. From germline, CDR1 is GTSNPN and CDR2 SVGIG (reference sequence). The V gene end was trimmed by 7 bases and the J gene end by 7 bases; junction bases not matched to a gene: 9. This CDR3 has 15 residues. The CDR3 coding sequence is TGTGCCTCCACCGGGACTAGCGGGATGTACGGGGAGCTGTTTTTT. The encoded protein is CASTGTSGMYGELFF.

The gene calls are TRBV9 and TRBJ1-1; 7 bases are shared with TRBD1. The CDR3 length is 17 residues. V lost 4 bases and J lost 0; bases outside the gene matches: 12. The V gene's germline CDR1 is SGDLS and CDR2 YYNGEE. Here the CDR3 reads CASSRDRAGMMNTEAFF. In DNA form, the CDR3 reads TGTGCCAGCAGCCGCGACAGGGCGGGGATGATGAACACTGAAGCTTTCTTT.

The chain is built from TRBV4-3 and TRBJ1-2, with D perhaps TRBD1 (5 bases). V shed 1 base and J shed 7 bases, with 19 bases lying between them. Germline loops: CDR1 LGHNA, CDR2 YSLEER. CDR3 length equals 16 residues. DNA for the CDR3: TGCGCCAGCAGCCAAGCCCAGCTGGGGCGGAGCGGTGGCTACACCTTC. Translating gives CASSQAQLGRSGGYTF.

This clone is a singleton in its sample. This sequence joins TRBV4-1 and TRBJ1-2, with 7 bases that match TRBD1. V shed 1 base and J 2 bases; nucleotides not matched to a gene: 13. The germline CDR1 and CDR2 sequences are MGHRA and YSYEKL. The CDR3 length is 18 residues. The CDR3 protein is CASSQARDRGRGNYGYTF. CDR3 in DNA: TGCGCCAGCAGCCAAGCCCGGGACAGAGGTCGGGGGAACTATGGCTACACCTTC.

This clone was detected once. This CDR3 reads CASSSLHFDNNEKLFF. CDR3 nucleotides: TGTGCCAGCAGTTCACTCCACTTTGACAATAATGAAAAACTGTTTTTT. The chain recombines TRBV28 with TRBJ1-4; D gene ambiguous. The CDR3 runs 16 residues. V lost 4 bases and J lost 4, with 16 bases in between. Germline V gene lookup returns CDR1 MDHEN and CDR2 SYDVKM.

The V gene is TRBV4-1, the J gene TRBJ1-2, with 12 bases matching TRBD1. Trimming at V came to 4 bases and at J to 6 bases, leaving 6 bases not matched to a gene. CDR3 length: 15 residues. CDR1 is MGHRA, CDR2 YSYEKL, per germline. The CDR3 spells CASSPGQGAVDGYTF. DNA for the CDR3: TGCGCCAGCAGCCCGGGACAGGGGGCGGTGGATGGCTACACCTTC.

The rearrangement links TRBV20-1 to TRBJ2-1; 8 bases line up with TRBD2. CDR1 is DFQATT, CDR2 SNEGSKA, per germline (reference sequence). There are 15 residues in the CDR3. J was trimmed by 1 base and V by 3 bases; bases with no gene match: 5. For the CDR3, the DNA is TGCAGTGCTAGTTCGCGGGAGGCTTCCTACAATGAGCAGTTCTTC. Translated, it gives CSASSREASYNEQFF.

V usage is TRBV4-3 and J usage is TRBJ2-7; the D is unclear. From germline, CDR1 is LGHNA and CDR2 YSLEER. The germline V and J ends were trimmed by 4 bases and 3 bases, with 10 bases remaining between them. There are 13 residues in the CDR3. The CDR3 bases are TGCGCCAGCAGCCTGGGCCTACTCTACGAGCAGTACTTC. Amino acid sequence: CASSLGLLYEQYF.

This clone was seen only a few times. The chain uses TRBV2 and TRBJ1-4, with D perhaps matching TRBD1 (6 bases). Germline lookup yields CDR1 SNHLY and CDR2 FYNNEI. The CDR3 extends over 16 amino acids. V was trimmed by 7 bases and J by 0 bases, leaving 15 bases between them. CDR3 nucleotide sequence: TGTGCCAGCAAAAATTTACAGGGAGCAACTAATGAAAAACTGTTTTTT. Amino acid sequence: CASKNLQGATNEKLFF.

The chain joins TRBV7-2 to TRBJ1-2; unclear D gene. Trimming took 1 base from V and 4 from J, leaving 10 bases between them. Per germline, CDR1 SGHTA and CDR2 FQGNSA. CDR3 length equals 14 residues. CDR3 coding DNA: TGTGCCAGCAGCTTAGATCTGCTGGGCTATGGCTACACCTTC. It is translated as CASSLDLLGYGYTF.

The chain carries TRBV6-2 or TRBV6-3 and TRBJ2-7; D is unresolved. Trimming left V 5 bases short and J 6 bases short, with 8 bases between. The CDR3 extends over 11 amino acids. Germline V gene sequence: CDR1 MNHEY, CDR2 SVGEGT. This chain's CDR3 is CASSLGGEQYF. The CDR3 nucleotides are TGTGCCAGCAGTCTCGGCGGCGAGCAGTACTTC.

In its sample, this clone was seen once. The chain employs TRBV2 and TRBJ1-6, with 10 nucleotides matching TRBD1. V lost 10 bases, J lost 7 bases, and 1 base stayed unmatched. The germline V gene encodes CDR1 SNHLY and CDR2 FYNNEI. This CDR3 region has 12 residues. This chain's CDR3 is CAMGQGNSPLHF. CDR3 bases: TGTGCCATGGGACAGGGGAATTCACCCCTCCACTTT. Complete variable domain (other parts from reference TRBV2 and TRBJ1-6): EPEVTQTPSHQVTQMGQEVILRCVPISNHLYFYWYRQILGQKVEFLVSFYNNEISEKSEIFDDQFSVERPDGSNFTLKIRSTKLEDSAMYFCAMGQGNSPLHFGNGTRLTVT.

V usage is TRBV27 and J usage is TRBJ2-2; the D gene is possibly TRBD1 (6 bases). CDR3 length: 16 residues. V lost 3 bases to trimming and J lost 5 bases, with 16 bases between them. Germline V CDR1 and CDR2: MNHEY, SMNVEV (reference sequence). The CDR3 is CASSFSPGVSTGELFF. In nucleotides, the CDR3 is TGTGCCAGCAGTTTCTCCCCAGGGGTTTCTACCGGGGAGCTGTTTTTT.